This TCR beta chain was sequenced during a study of a mutant IDH1 vaccine in newly diagnosed glioma. Study in general: Treated patients, approximately 62% male and about 38% female, averaged about 40 years of age. Broader study findings: Top-clonotype changes in peripheral T cells seemed unrelated to pseudoprogression.

In regard to this clone: The antigen remains undetermined.

Time point indicated: baseline, week 1 (first vaccination visit). Treatment of the sample: pre-vaccination baseline after standard-of-care therapy. New WHO grade 3 or 4 astrocytomas that were IDH1-mutant and ATRX-lost had been found in donors. Clones were read by immunoSEQ multiplex PCR, and TCRdb kept only the in-frame ones, dropping some. The sample has 59,000 or so clones; 80% to 95% are singletons. This CDR3 region has 13 residues. The germline V and J ends were trimmed by 3 bases and 1 base, with 7 bases remaining between them. In germline, CDR1 is SGHRS, CDR2 YFSETQ. The specimen was PBMCs, collected from a glioma patient treated with radiotherapy, temozolomide or both. The sequence was obtained from a man in his fifties with glioma. The chain is built from TRBV5-1 and TRBJ1-1; D gene unclear. This CDR3 is CASSSRRNTEAFF. The CDR3 bases are TGCGCCAGCAGCTCCCGGAGGAACACTGAAGCTTTCTTT.